This T cell receptor beta chain derives from a study of Tregs in tolerant kidney transplant recipients. Broader study findings: Expanding Tregs on activated donor B cells appeared to best identify donor-specific TCRbeta clones. No direct test of biological reproducibility was done here. Few patients were studied, so findings need validation in larger groups.

TCRdb's copy holds only in-frame clones and misses some; the assay was immunoSEQ multiplex PCR. The table lists about 46,000 clones, roughly 89% of them singletons. Trimming left V 2 bases short and J 3 bases short, with 9 bases between. The CDR3 length is 13 residues. As to this clone: Antigen unknown.

Thawed PBMCs were FACS-sorted into unstimulated CD4+CD25+CD127- regulatory T cells, CD4+CD25- non-regulatory cells, CD4 and CD8 cells. The sequencing sample was made of Tregs from blood. This TCR derives from a human donor in good health. This sequence joins TRBV5-3 and TRBJ2-7; possible D gene TRBD2, 6 bases. TRBV5-3 is an ORF; its function is uncertain. CDR3 region: CARSLMGGYEQYF. The CDR3 nucleotides read TGTGCCAGAAGCTTAATGGGGGGCTACGAGCAGTACTTC.